This TCR beta chain stems from a study of blood T cell repertoires in COVID-19. This clone was recorded once. Per the original methods: Amplification from reference gene primers served as the basis for estimated nucleated cell counts. Clones were sequenced by immunoSEQ multiplex PCR, and TCRdb holds only the in-frame ones, with some missing. That table is the source of V, J and clone size, and D and trimming were worked out from the DNA. The table includes under 550,000 clones, roughly 90% detected once. The material sequenced was peripheral blood. The TCR was taken from a man aged 18 to 29 with COVID-19, enrolled during active disease.

The DNA for the CDR3 is TGTGCCAGCATCGGACAGGGGGGCAACTACGAGCAGTACTTC. Translation gives CASIGQGGNYEQYF. The chain has TRBV2 and TRBJ2-7; 10 bases are a match to TRBD1. Germline loops: CDR1 SNHLY, CDR2 FYNNEI. The length of the CDR3 is 14 residues. V was clipped by 7 bases and J by 3 bases; unmatched bases: 6.